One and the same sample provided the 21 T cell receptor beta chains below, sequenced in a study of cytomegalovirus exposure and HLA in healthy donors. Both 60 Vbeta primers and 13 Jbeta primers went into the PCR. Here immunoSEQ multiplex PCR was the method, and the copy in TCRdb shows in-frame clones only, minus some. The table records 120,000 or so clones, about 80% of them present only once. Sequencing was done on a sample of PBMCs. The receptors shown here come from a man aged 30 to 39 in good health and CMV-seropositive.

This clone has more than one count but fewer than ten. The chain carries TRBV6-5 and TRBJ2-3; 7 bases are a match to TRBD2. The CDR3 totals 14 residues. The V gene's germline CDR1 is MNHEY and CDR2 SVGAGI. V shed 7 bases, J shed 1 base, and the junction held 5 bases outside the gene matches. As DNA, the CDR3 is TGTGCCAGCAAGGCGGGAGACGGCACAGATACGCAGTATTTT. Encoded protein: CASKAGDGTDTQYF.

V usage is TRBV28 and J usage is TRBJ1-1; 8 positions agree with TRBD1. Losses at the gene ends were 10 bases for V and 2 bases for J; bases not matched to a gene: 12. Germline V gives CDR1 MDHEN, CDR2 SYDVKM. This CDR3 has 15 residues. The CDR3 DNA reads TGTGCCACTAGACAGGGGTTCTTTTTTAACACTGAAGCTTTCTTT. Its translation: CATRQGFFFNTEAFF.

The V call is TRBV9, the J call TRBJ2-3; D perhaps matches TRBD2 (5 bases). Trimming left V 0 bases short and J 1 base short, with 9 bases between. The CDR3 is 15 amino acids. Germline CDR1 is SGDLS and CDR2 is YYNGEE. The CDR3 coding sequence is TGTGCCAGCAGCGTAGGAGGGTACGGCACAGATACGCAGTATTTT. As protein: CASSVGGYGTDTQYF.

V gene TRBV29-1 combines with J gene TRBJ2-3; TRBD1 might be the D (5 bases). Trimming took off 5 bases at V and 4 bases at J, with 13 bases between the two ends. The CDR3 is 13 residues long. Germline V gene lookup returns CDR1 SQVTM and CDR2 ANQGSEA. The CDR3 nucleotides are TGCAGCGTTTCCCCCATAGGGGCAGATACGCAGTATTTT. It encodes CSVSPIGADTQYF.

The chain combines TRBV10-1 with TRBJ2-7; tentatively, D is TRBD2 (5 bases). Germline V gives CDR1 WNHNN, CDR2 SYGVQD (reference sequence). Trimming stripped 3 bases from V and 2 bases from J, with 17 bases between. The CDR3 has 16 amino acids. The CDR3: CASSEGEGGITYEQYF. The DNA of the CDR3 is TGCGCCAGCAGTGAAGGAGAGGGTGGGATAACCTACGAGCAGTACTTC.

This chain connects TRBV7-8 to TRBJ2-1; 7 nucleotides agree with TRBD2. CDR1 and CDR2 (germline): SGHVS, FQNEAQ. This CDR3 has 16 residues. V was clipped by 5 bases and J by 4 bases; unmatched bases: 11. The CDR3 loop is CASSPSVQRGYNEQFF. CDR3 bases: TGTGCCAGCAGCCCCTCCGTCCAGCGGGGATACAATGAGCAGTTCTTC. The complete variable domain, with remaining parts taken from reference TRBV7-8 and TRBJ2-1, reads GAGVSQSPRYKVAKRGQDVALRCDPISGHVSLFWYQQALGQGPEFLTYFQNEAQLDKSGLPSDRFFAERPEGSVSTLKIQRTQQEDSAVYLCASSPSVQRGYNEQFFGPGTRLTVL.

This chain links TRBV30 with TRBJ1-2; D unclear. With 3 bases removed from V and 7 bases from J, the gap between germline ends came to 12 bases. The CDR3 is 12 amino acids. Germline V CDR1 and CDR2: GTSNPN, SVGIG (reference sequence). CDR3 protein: CAWSSWSGGYTF. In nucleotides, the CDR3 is TGTGCCTGGAGCTCGTGGAGCGGTGGCTACACCTTC.

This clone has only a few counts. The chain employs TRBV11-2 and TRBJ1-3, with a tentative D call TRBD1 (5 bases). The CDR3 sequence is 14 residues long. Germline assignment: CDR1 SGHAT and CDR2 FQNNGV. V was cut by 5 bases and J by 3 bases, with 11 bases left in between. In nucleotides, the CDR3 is TGTGCCAGCAGCAAAGACAGCCTTGGAAACACCATATATTTT. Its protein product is CASSKDSLGNTIYF.

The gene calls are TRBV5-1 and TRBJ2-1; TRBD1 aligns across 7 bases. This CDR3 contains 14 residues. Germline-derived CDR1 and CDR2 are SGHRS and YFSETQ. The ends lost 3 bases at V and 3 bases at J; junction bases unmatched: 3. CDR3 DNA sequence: TGCGCCAGCAGCTCCGGGACAGACTACAATGAGCAGTTCTTC. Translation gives CASSSGTDYNEQFF.

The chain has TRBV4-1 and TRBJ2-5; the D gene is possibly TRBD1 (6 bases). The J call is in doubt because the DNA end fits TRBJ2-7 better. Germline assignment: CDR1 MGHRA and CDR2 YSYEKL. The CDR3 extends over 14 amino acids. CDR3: CASSQGAGVYEQYF. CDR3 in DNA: TGCGCCAGCAGCCAAGGGGCAGGGGTCTACGAGCAGTACTTC.

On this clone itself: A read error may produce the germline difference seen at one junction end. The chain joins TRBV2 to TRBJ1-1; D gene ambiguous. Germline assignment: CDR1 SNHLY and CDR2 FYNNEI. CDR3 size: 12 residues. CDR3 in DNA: TGTGCCAGCAGCTGGGAGGCGCCTAGGGCTCGATTT. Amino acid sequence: CASSWEAPRARF. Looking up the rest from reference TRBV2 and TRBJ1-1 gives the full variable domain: EPEVTQTPSHQVTQMGQEVILRCVPISNHLYFYWYRQILGQKVEFLVSFYNNEISEKSEIFDDQFSVERPDGSNFTLKIRSTKLEDSAMYFCASSWEAPRARFGQGTRLTVV.

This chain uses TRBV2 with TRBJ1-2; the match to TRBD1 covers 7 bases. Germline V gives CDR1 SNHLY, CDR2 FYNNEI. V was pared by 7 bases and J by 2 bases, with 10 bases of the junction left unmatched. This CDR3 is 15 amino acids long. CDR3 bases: TGTGCCAGCACCGAGGGGGCAGGCCAGAACTATGGCTACACCTTC. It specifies CASTEGAGQNYGYTF.

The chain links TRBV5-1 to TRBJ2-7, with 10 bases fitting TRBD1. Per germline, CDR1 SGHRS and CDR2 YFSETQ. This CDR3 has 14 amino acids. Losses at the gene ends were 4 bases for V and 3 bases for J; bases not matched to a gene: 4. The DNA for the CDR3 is TGCGCCAGCAGCCCGGGACAGGGGATCTACGAGCAGTACTTC. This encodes CASSPGQGIYEQYF.

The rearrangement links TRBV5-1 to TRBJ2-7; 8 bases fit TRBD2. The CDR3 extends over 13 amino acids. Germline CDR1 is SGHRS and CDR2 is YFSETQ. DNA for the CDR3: TGCGCACTCCGGGGGGGGGCGGACTACGAGCAGTACTTC. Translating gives CALRGGADYEQYF.

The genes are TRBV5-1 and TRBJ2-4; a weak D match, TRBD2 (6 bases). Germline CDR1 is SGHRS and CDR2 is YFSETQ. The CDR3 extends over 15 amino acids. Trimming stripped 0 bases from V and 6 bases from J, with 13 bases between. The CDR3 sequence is CASSLEYAGLNIQYF. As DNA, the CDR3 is TGCGCCAGCAGCTTGGAATATGCGGGATTAAACATTCAGTACTTC.

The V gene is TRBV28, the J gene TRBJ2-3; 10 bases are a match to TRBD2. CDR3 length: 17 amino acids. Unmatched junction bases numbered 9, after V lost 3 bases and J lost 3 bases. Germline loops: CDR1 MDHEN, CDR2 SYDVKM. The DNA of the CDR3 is TGTGCCAGCAGTTTGCGTCTAGCGGGAGTCGGTACAGATACGCAGTATTTT. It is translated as CASSLRLAGVGTDTQYF.

The CDR3 is CASSQIDPPTQFF. The CDR3 nucleotides are TGCGCCAGCAGCCAAATCGACCCACCGACACAGTTCTTC. The rearrangement joins TRBV4-1 to TRBJ2-1; no firm D call. V was shortened by 2 bases and J by 13 bases, with 15 bases between the two germline ends. The germline V gene has CDR1 MGHRA and CDR2 YSYEKL. The CDR3 extends over 13 amino acids.

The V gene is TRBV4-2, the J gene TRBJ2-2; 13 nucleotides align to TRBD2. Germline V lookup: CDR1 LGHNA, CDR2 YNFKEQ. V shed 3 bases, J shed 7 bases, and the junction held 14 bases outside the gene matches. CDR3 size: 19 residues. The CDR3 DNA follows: TGTGCCAGCAGCCAGCCCACACCTGGACTAGCGGGAGTGGACGGGGAGCTGTTTTTT. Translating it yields CASSQPTPGLAGVDGELFF.

The CDR3 loop reads CASSPEAGGKNEQFF. CDR3 in DNA: TGTGCCAGCAGCCCCGAGGCCGGAGGTAAAAATGAGCAGTTCTTC. The rearrangement joins TRBV11-3 to TRBJ2-1, with D perhaps matching TRBD2 (5 bases). The CDR3 is 15 amino acids. Looked up from germline, CDR1 is SGHNT and CDR2 is YENEEA. V dropped 5 bases and J dropped 7 bases, with 18 bases sitting between them.

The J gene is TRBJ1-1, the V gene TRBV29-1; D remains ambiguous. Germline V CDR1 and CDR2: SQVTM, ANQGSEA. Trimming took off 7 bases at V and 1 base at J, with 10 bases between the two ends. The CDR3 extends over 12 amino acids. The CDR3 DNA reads TGCAGCGCCGCTACCACGAACACTGAAGCTTTCTTT. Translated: CSAATTNTEAFF.

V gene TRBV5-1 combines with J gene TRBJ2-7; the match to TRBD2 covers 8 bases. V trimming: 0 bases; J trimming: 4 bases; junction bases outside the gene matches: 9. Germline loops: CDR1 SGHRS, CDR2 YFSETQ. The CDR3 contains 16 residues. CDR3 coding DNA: TGCGCCAGCAGCTTGGCCGGGGGGGGGACAAATTACGAGCAGTACTTC. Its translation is CASSLAGGGTNYEQYF. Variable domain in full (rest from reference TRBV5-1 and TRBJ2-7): KAGVTQTPRYLIKTRGQQVTLSCSPISGHRSVSWYQQTPGQGLQFLFEYFSETQRNKGNFPGRFSGRQFSNSRSEMNVSTLELGDSALYLCASSLAGGGTNYEQYFGPGTRLTVT.